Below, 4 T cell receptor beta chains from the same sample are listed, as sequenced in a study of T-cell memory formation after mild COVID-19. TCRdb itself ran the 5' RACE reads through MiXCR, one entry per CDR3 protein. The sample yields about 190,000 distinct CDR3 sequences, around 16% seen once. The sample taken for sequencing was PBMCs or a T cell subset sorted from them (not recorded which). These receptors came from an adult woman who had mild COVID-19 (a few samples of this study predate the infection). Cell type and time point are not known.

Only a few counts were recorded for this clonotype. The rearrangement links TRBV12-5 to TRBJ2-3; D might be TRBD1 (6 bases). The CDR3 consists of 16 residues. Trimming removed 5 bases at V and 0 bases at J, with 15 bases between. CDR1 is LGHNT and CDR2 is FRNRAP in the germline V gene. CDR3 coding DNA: TGTGCTAGTGGTCACAGGGTGATCCCTAGCACAGATACGCAGTATTTT. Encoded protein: CASGHRVIPSTDTQYF.

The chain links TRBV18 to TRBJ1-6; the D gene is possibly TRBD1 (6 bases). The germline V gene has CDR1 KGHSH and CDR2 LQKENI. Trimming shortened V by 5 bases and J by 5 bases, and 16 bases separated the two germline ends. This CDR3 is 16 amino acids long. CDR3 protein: CASSWGDRSDNSPLHF. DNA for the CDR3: TGTGCCAGCTCATGGGGCGACAGGTCGGATAATTCACCCCTCCACTTT.

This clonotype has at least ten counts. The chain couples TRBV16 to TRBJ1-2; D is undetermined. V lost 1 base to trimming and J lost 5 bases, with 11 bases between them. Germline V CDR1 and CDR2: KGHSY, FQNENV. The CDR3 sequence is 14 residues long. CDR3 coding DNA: TGTGCCAGCAGCCAATTCGGCGGAATTTATGGCTACACCTTC. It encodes CASSQFGGIYGYTF.

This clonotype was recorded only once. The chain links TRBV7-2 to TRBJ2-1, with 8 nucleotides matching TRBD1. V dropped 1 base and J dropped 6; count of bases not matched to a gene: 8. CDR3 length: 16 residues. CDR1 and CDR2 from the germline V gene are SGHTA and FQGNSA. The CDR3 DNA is TGTGCCAGCAGCTTAGGAGGTGGACAGGGAGGCAATGAGCAGTTCTTC. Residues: CASSLGGGQGGNEQFF. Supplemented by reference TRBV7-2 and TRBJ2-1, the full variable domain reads GAGVSQSPSNKVTEKGKDVELRCDPISGHTALYWYRQSLGQGLEFLIYFQGNSAPDKSGLPSDRFSAERTGGSVSTLTIQRTQQEDSAVYLCASSLGGGQGGNEQFFGPGTRLTVL.